Sequencing of this TCR beta chain was carried out in a study of blood T cells in healthy people across ages. Study-level findings and limits: Versus aged donors, long-lived donors had higher diversity and more naive CD4+ cells.

This clonotype occurred a few times. Its specificity is unknown. A second PCR of 7 to 11 cycles used a sample-barcoded 5' primer and a J-beta primer mix. Each cDNA molecule was tagged by a template-switch adaptor with 12 random nucleotides. From the 5' RACE reads, TCRdb called clonotypes with MiXCR, one entry per CDR3 protein. Among about 1.4 million distinct CDR3 sequences listed, around 59% were seen once. The CDR3 is 16 amino acids. Germline V gene lookup returns CDR1 SGHTA and CDR2 FQGNSA. V shed 0 bases and J 0 bases; nucleotides not matched to a gene: 3. Every participating donor contributed 8.5 to 10 milliliters of peripheral blood through a draw.

The V gene is TRBV7-2, the J gene TRBJ2-3; 7 nucleotides align to TRBD2. The specimen sequenced was blood. This clonotype originated in a man aged 18 to 30 in good health. The CDR3 DNA follows: TGTGCCAGCAGCTTAGCCGGGACTACTAGCACAGATACGCAGTATTTT. Encoded protein: CASSLAGTTSTDTQYF.